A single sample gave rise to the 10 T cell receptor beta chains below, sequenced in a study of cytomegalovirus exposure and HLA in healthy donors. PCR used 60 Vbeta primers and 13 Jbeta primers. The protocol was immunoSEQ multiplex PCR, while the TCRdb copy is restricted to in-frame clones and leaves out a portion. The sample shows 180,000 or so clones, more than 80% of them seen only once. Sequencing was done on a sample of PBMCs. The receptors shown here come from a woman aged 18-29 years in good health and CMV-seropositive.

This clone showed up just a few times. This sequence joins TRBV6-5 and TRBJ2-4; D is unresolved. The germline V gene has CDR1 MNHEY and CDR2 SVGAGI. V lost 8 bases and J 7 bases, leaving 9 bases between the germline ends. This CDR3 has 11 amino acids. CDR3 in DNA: TGTGCCAGCCGCCGCGATAACATTCAGTACTTC. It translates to CASRRDNIQYF.

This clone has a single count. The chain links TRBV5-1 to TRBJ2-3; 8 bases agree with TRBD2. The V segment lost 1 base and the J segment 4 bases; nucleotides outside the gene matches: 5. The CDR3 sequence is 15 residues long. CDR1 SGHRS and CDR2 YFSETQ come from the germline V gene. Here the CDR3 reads CASSLRAGGPDTQYF. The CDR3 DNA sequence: TGCGCCAGCAGCTTGAGGGCGGGGGGCCCAGATACGCAGTATTTT.

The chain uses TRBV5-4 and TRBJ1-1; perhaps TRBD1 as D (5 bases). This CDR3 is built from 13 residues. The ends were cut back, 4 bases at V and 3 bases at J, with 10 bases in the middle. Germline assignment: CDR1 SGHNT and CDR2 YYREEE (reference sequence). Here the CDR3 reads CASSGRAYTEAFF. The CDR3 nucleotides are TGTGCCAGCAGCGGCAGGGCATACACTGAAGCTTTCTTT.

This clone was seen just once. CDR3 sequence reads: CASSLRGGAGNEQFF. CDR3 DNA sequence: TGTGCCAGCAGCTTAAGAGGGGGGGCCGGGAATGAGCAGTTCTTC. The genes are TRBV7-2 and TRBJ2-1, with a tentative D call TRBD2 (7 bases). V shed 2 bases and J shed 7 bases, with 15 bases lying between them. CDR1 is SGHTA and CDR2 is FQGNSA in the germline V gene. The CDR3 totals 15 residues.

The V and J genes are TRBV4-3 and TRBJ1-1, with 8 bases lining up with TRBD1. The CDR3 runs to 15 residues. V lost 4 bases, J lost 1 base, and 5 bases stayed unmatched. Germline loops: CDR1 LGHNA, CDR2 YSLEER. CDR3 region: CASSPRTGSNTEAFF. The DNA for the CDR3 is TGCGCCAGCAGCCCGAGGACAGGGTCGAACACTGAAGCTTTCTTT.

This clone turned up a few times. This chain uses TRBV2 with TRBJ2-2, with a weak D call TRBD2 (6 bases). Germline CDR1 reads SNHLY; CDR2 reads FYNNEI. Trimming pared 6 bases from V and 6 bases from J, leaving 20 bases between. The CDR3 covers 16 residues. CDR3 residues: CASSGRGLQGSGELFF. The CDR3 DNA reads TGTGCCAGCAGCGGCCGGGGGTTGCAGGGTTCCGGGGAGCTGTTTTTT.

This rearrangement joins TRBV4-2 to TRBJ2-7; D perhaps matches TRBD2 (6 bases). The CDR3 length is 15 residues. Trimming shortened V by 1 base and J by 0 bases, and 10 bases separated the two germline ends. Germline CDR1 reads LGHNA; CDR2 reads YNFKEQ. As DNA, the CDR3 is TGTGCCAGCAGCCAAGGCGGGGTCAGCTCCTACGAGCAGTACTTC. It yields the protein CASSQGGVSSYEQYF.

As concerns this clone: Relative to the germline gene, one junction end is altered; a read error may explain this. The CDR3 loop is CASSPELDTDWISF. Here the CDR3 DNA reads TGTGCCAGCAGCCCGGAACTAGACACGGACTGGATTTCCTTC. The chain uses TRBV5-5 and TRBJ1-2; D is undetermined. The CDR3 totals 14 residues. Looked up from germline, CDR1 is SGHKS and CDR2 is YYEKEE (reference sequence).

DNA for the CDR3: TGTGCCAGCAGCTTAACGGTAGCGGGGCTCGGCACTGAAGCTTTCTTT. Amino acid sequence: CASSLTVAGLGTEAFF. The chain has TRBV11-2 and TRBJ1-1; perhaps TRBD1 as D (5 bases). Germline values: CDR1 SGHAT, CDR2 FQNNGV. The CDR3 totals 16 residues. The ends were cut back, 2 bases at V and 4 bases at J, with 17 bases in the middle.

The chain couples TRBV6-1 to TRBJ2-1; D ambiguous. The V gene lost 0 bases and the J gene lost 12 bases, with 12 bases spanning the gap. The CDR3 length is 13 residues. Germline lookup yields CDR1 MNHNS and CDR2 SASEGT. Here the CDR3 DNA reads TGTGCCAGCAGTGAAGCGAGGAACACTGGGCAGTTCTTC. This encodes CASSEARNTGQFF.